Shown below are 15 T cell receptor beta chains from a single sample sequenced in a study of T cell changes during pregnancy in multiple sclerosis. Measured with immunoSEQ multiplex PCR; TCRdb has only the in-frame clones, and not every one. The table lists tens of thousands of clones, approximately 91% of them singletons, with 4% to 5% in the top ten. Here the sequenced sample was peripheral blood, taken in the second trimester of pregnancy. All receptors derive from a female donor in good health, enrolled as a control in a pregnancy study.

The rearrangement joins TRBV6-4 to TRBJ2-2, with D tentatively TRBD1 (5 bases). The germline CDR1 and CDR2 sequences are MRHNA and SNTAGT. The CDR3 contains 13 residues. Trimming stripped 2 bases from V and 4 bases from J, with 5 bases between. The CDR3 nucleotides read TGTGCCAGCAGTGACAGGGGCACCGGGGAGCTGTTTTTT. Amino acid sequence: CASSDRGTGELFF.

The rearrangement uses TRBV5-5 and TRBJ2-5; 8 bases are shared with TRBD1. CDR3 length: 14 amino acids. Losses at the gene ends were 1 base for V and 4 bases for J; bases not matched to a gene: 3. Germline V gives CDR1 SGHKS, CDR2 YYEKEE (reference sequence). For the CDR3, the DNA is TGTGCCAGCAGCTTGTATGGGACAGGAGAGACCCAGTACTTC. Its protein product is CASSLYGTGETQYF. The full variable domain, in which reference TRBV5-5 and TRBJ2-5 provide the parts outside the CDR3, is DAGVTQSPTHLIKTRGQQVTLRCSPISGHKSVSWYQQVLGQGPQFIFQYYEKEERGRGNFPDRFSARQFPNYSSELNVNALLLGDSALYLCASSLYGTGETQYFGPGTRLLVL.

This clone occurred a few times. The CDR3 sequence is CASRRGGDEAFF. The CDR3 bases are TGTGCCAGCAGGCGAGGGGGGGATGAAGCTTTCTTT. The V call is TRBV28, the J call TRBJ1-1, with D possibly matching TRBD1 (6 bases). Trimming took 6 bases from V and 7 from J, leaving 12 bases between them. The V gene's germline CDR1 is MDHEN and CDR2 SYDVKM. The CDR3 length is 12 residues.

A few counts support this clone. The chain combines TRBV11-2 with TRBJ2-5, with 8 bases aligning to TRBD2. The CDR3 spans 14 residues. Per the germline V gene, CDR1 is SGHAT and CDR2 is FQNNGV. Losses at the gene ends were 6 bases for V and 5 bases for J; bases not matched to a gene: 8. DNA of the CDR3: TGTGCCAGCAGTCGCGGGGGGCCCCGGGAGACCCAGTACTTC. Its translation: CASSRGGPRETQYF.

J is TRBJ2-1 and V is TRBV5-4, with no clear D. The CDR3 is 17 residues long. Trimming left V 0 bases short and J 3 bases short, with 16 bases between. Germline V gives CDR1 SGHNT, CDR2 YYREEE (reference sequence). The CDR3 region has the DNA TGTGCCAGCAGCTTGGCCCCCACGCGGATAGGCTACAATGAGCAGTTCTTC. Protein product: CASSLAPTRIGYNEQFF.

On this clone itself: An end of the junction does not agree with germline; a read error may underlie this. The J gene is TRBJ1-1, the V gene TRBV6-5; the D is unclear. This CDR3 is 14 amino acids long. In germline, CDR1 is MNHEY, CDR2 SVGAGI. The CDR3 DNA is TGTGCCAGCAGTTACTCGAGCCCGAACGCTGAAGCTTTCTTT. It encodes CASSYSSPNAEAFF.

This chain links TRBV5-6 with TRBJ1-2, with 7 bases aligning to TRBD1. The CDR3 is made up of 15 amino acids. The germline gives CDR1 SGHDT, CDR2 YYEEEE. V shed 5 bases and J 5 bases; nucleotides not matched to a gene: 12. The CDR3 coding sequence is TGTGCCAGCAGACGCTCCGGGACAGATGTATATGGCTACACCTTC. Protein product: CASRRSGTDVYGYTF.

The chain has TRBV7-8 and TRBJ2-2; 7 positions match TRBD1. This CDR3 has 18 residues. Trimming removed 4 bases from V and 3 bases from J; junction bases left unmatched: 14. Germline V gene lookup returns CDR1 SGHVS and CDR2 FQNEAQ. The CDR3, as DNA: TGTGCCAGCAGCTCCCACAGGGGCTTGGTCCGGGACACCGGGGAGCTGTTTTTT. This gives the protein CASSSHRGLVRDTGELFF.

The sample holds one count of this clone. This chain links TRBV28 with TRBJ2-3, with 11 bases matching TRBD2. There are 15 residues in the CDR3. The V segment lost 2 bases and the J segment 7 bases; nucleotides outside the gene matches: 5. From germline, CDR1 is MDHEN and CDR2 SYDVKM. The CDR3 nucleotides read TGTGCCAGCAGTTTAGCGGTAGCGGGAGGGAATACGCAGTATTTT. It translates to CASSLAVAGGNTQYF.

This clone was observed a single time. DNA of the CDR3: TGTGCCAGAAGCTTATTTTTCAGGGTCGAATGGGATGAAAAACTGTTTTTT. Its protein is CARSLFFRVEWDEKLFF. The gene calls are TRBV7-5 and TRBJ1-4; the table's TRBD1 call for D was not verified on the DNA. TRBV7-5 is designated a pseudogene. The CDR3 consists of 17 residues.

The genes are TRBV23-1 and TRBJ2-7; 12 bases fit TRBD1. TRBV23-1 is an ORF for which the function is uncertain. After removal of 4 bases from V and 4 bases from J, the junction contained 5 bases not matched to a gene. The length of the CDR3 is 15 residues. The CDR3 reads CASSRGTGGGYEQYF. CDR3 DNA: TGCGCCAGCAGTCGTGGGACAGGGGGCGGTTACGAGCAGTACTTC.

The V gene is TRBV19, the J gene TRBJ1-3; D may be TRBD1 (6 bases). The CDR3 extends over 16 amino acids. The V end lost 7 bases, the J end lost 2 bases, and 18 bases lay between the germline ends. Germline CDR1 is LNHDA and CDR2 is SQIVND (reference sequence). CDR3 sequence (DNA): TGTGCCAGTACCCCACCGGACAGATTTGCTGGAAACACCATATATTTT. Translated, it gives CASTPPDRFAGNTIYF.

The chain carries TRBV7-2 and TRBJ2-7; a possible D gene is TRBD1 (6 bases). The V gene's germline CDR1 is SGHTA and CDR2 FQGNSA. The V end lost 2 bases, the J end lost 5 bases, and 13 bases lay between the germline ends. This CDR3 comprises 14 residues. The CDR3 sequence: CASSLRQGQNEQYF. The CDR3 DNA sequence: TGTGCCAGCAGCTTAAGGCAGGGGCAAAACGAGCAGTACTTC. The full variable domain, completed using reference TRBV7-2 and TRBJ2-7, is GAGVSQSPSNKVTEKGKDVELRCDPISGHTALYWYRQSLGQGLEFLIYFQGNSAPDKSGLPSDRFSAERTGGSVSTLTIQRTQQEDSAVYLCASSLRQGQNEQYFGPGTRLTVT.

This clone was found a few times. This rearrangement joins TRBV5-1 to TRBJ1-1, with a tentative D call TRBD1 (6 bases). The CDR3 consists of 14 residues. Trimming removed 3 bases from V and 1 base from J, with 10 bases in between. Germline V gives CDR1 SGHRS, CDR2 YFSETQ. The CDR3 is CASSYDRRNTEAFF. In DNA form, the CDR3 reads TGCGCCAGCAGCTACGACAGGCGGAACACTGAAGCTTTCTTT.

The genes are TRBV15 and TRBJ1-2; 8 bases align to TRBD1. CDR3 length equals 15 residues. CDR1 is LNHNV and CDR2 is YYDKDF in the germline V gene (reference sequence). V was clipped by 4 bases and J by 7 bases; unmatched bases: 11. The CDR3 DNA sequence: TGTGCCACCAGCAAGGACAGGGAGCCTTTTCTTGGCTACACCTTC. Amino acids: CATSKDREPFLGYTF.